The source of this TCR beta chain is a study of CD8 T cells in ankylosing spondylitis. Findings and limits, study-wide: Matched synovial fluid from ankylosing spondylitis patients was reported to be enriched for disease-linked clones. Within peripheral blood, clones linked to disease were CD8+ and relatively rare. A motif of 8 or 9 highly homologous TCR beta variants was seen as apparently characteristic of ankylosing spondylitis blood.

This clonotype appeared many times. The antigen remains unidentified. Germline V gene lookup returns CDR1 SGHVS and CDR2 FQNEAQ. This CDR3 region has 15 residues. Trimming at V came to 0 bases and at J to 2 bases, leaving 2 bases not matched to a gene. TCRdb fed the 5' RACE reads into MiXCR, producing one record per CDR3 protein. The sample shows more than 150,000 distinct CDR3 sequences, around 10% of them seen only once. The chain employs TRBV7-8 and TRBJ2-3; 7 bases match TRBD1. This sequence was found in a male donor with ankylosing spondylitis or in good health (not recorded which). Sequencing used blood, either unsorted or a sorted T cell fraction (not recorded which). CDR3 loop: CASSLATGITDTQYF. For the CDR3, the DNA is TGTGCCAGCAGCTTAGCGACAGGGATCACAGATACGCAGTATTTT.